The T cell receptor beta chain described here comes from a study of neurological immune-mediated disorders. The time point denotes: longitudinal time-point 2. The authors produced cDNA by 5'RACE using 10-nucleotide random UMIs. Every sequencing run generated over 180 million TCR-beta sequences from 15-18 subjects. TCRdb re-called the 5' RACE reads with MiXCR, one entry per CDR3 protein. The sample gives under 40,000 distinct CDR3 sequences, 10% to 15% of which show up once; approximately 2.2% is in the top ten. Sequencing used PBMCs. This sequence originates from a woman aged 40-49 years in good health.

For the CDR3, the DNA is TGCGCCAGCAGCTTGGGGCAGACTTCTAACTATGGCTACACCTTC. This codes for CASSLGQTSNYGYTF. The V call is TRBV5-1, the J call TRBJ1-2; unclear D gene. V dropped 0 bases and J dropped 0 bases, with 9 bases sitting between them. The germline V gene has CDR1 SGHRS and CDR2 YFSETQ. The CDR3 consists of 15 residues.